One and the same sample provided the 21 T cell receptor beta chains below, sequenced in a study of blood T cell repertoires in COVID-19 (TCRdb year 2020). Receptor libraries were prepared by the immunoSEQ multiplex PCR assay. Entries here come from immuneACCESS through TCRdb and include only in-frame sequences with V and J called. Some clones fail to appear in such tables; in the studies checked, an unresolved V gene covers under half of the shortfall, and the cause of the remainder is unknown. A total of about 250,000 clones appear in this sample, roughly 85% of them only once. The ten largest clones capture approximately 5% of the sample. Sequenced input: peripheral blood. The receptor source for this set is a man aged 50 to 60 with COVID-19, enrolled during active disease.

The chain employs TRBV12-3 or TRBV12-4 and TRBJ2-4; D uncertain. Trimming cost V 7 bases and J 0 bases, with 7 bases left between them. CDR3 length equals 13 residues. The CDR3 DNA follows: TGTGCCAGCAAAAGCGAAGCCAAAAACATTCAGTACTTC. Protein sequence: CASKSEAKNIQYF.

The J gene is TRBJ1-2, the V gene TRBV13; no reliable D call. The germline V gene encodes CDR1 PRHDT and CDR2 FYEKMQ (reference sequence). The ends were cut back, 4 bases at V and 4 bases at J, with 7 bases in the middle. The CDR3 covers 12 residues. The DNA for the CDR3 is TGTGCCAGCAGCTCGTCGTTCTATGGCTACACCTTC. As protein: CASSSSFYGYTF.

V and J are TRBV4-2 and TRBJ1-5; D not resolved. This CDR3 comprises 15 residues. Trimming removed 0 bases from V and 5 bases from J, with 11 bases in between. Germline V gene lookup returns CDR1 LGHNA and CDR2 YNFKEQ. CDR3 protein: CASSQEAGMDQPQHF. CDR3 sequence (DNA): TGTGCCAGCAGCCAAGAGGCGGGGATGGATCAGCCCCAGCATTTT.

The sample holds a few counts of this clone. The chain carries TRBV13 and TRBJ2-7, with 9 bases that match TRBD1. CDR1 and CDR2 from the germline V gene are PRHDT and FYEKMQ (reference sequence). The ends lost 5 bases at V and 5 bases at J; junction bases unmatched: 7. The CDR3 consists of 14 residues. CDR3 DNA: TGTGCCAGCAGCCACGGGACAGGGAATGACGAGCAGTACTTC. It translates to CASSHGTGNDEQYF.

The chain uses TRBV29-1 and TRBJ1-5; D is ambiguous. Germline V lookup: CDR1 SQVTM, CDR2 ANQGSEA. This CDR3 region has 11 residues. The CDR3 is CRGYSNQPQHF. As DNA, the CDR3 is TGCAGGGGCTATAGCAATCAGCCCCAGCATTTT. Full variable domain (remainder filled in from reference TRBV29-1 and TRBJ1-5): SAVISQKPSRDICQRGTSLTIQCQVDSQVTMMFWYRQQPGQSLTLIATANQGSEATYESGFVIDKFPISRPNLTFSTLTVSNMSPEDSSIYLCRGYSNQPQHFGDGTRLSIL.

The chain recombines TRBV24-1 with TRBJ2-1, with 10 bases matching TRBD2. V shed 4 bases, J shed 2 bases, and the junction held 4 bases outside the gene matches. Germline values: CDR1 KGHDR, CDR2 SFDVKD. CDR3 length: 16 residues. Here the CDR3 DNA reads TGTGCCACCAGTGAGTCGAGCGGGGGGGCCTACAATGAGCAGTTCTTC. The encoded protein is CATSESSGGAYNEQFF.

This rearrangement joins TRBV7-3 to TRBJ2-2, with a tentative D call TRBD2 (5 bases). This CDR3 contains 15 residues. V lost 5 bases and J lost 4, with 14 bases in between. CDR1 is SGHTA and CDR2 is FQGTGA in the germline V gene. CDR3 nucleotides: TGTGCCAGCAGCGCGGAAGCCGCGGGCACCGGGGAGCTGTTTTTT. Residues: CASSAEAAGTGELFF.

The J gene is TRBJ2-5, the V gene TRBV27, with 8 nucleotides matching TRBD2. The CDR3 is 16 amino acids. The germline gives CDR1 MNHEY, CDR2 SMNVEV (reference sequence). V trimming: 5 bases; J trimming: 3 bases; junction bases outside the gene matches: 11. The DNA of the CDR3 is TGTGCCAGCAGTCGCGAGTACGGGGGGGCGGAAGAGACCCAGTACTTC. Protein: CASSREYGGAEETQYF.

This clone has only a few counts. This chain links TRBV4-1 with TRBJ2-7; 8 bases fit TRBD1. Germline CDR1 MGHRA, CDR2 YSYEKL. V lost 4 bases to trimming and J lost 1 base; unmatched junction nucleotides: 6. This CDR3 is 15 amino acids long. CDR3 amino acids: CASSPTGGSSYEQYF. The CDR3 region has the DNA TGCGCCAGCAGCCCTACAGGGGGTAGTTCCTACGAGCAGTACTTC.

This chain links TRBV15 with TRBJ2-2, with D uncertain. Germline lookup yields CDR1 LNHNV and CDR2 YYDKDF (reference sequence). V shed 0 bases and J shed 5 bases, with 7 bases lying between them. CDR3 length: 14 amino acids. The CDR3: CATSRDGQTGELFF. CDR3 sequence (DNA): TGTGCCACCAGCAGAGATGGGCAGACCGGGGAGCTGTTTTTT.

The chain combines TRBV4-1 with TRBJ1-2; perhaps TRBD1 as D (5 bases). The CDR3 totals 16 residues. V was cut by 1 base and J by 2 bases, with 14 bases left in between. Germline assignment: CDR1 MGHRA and CDR2 YSYEKL. This CDR3 reads CASSQVGQLLNYGYTF. The CDR3 nucleotides read TGCGCCAGCAGCCAAGTGGGGCAGCTTCTAAACTATGGCTACACCTTC.

To note about this clone: The same CDR3 is also encoded by other DNA sequences in this sample. The V and J genes are TRBV6-5 and TRBJ1-6, with 11 bases identical to TRBD1. Trimming cost V 0 bases and J 6 bases; bases outside gene matches: 1. Germline CDR1 is MNHEY and CDR2 is SVGAGI. This CDR3 comprises 16 residues. The CDR3: CASSYSGTGGNSPLHF. CDR3 sequence (DNA): TGTGCCAGCAGTTACTCTGGGACAGGGGGTAATTCACCCCTCCACTTT.

The chain combines TRBV2 with TRBJ1-4; TRBD1 aligns across 7 bases. CDR1 SNHLY and CDR2 FYNNEI come from the germline V gene. With 2 bases clipped from V and 7 bases from J, the junction kept 7 bases outside the gene matches. The CDR3 loop spans 15 amino acids. CDR3 nucleotides: TGTGCCAGCAGTGAATGGGGACAGTCGGGTGAAAAACTGTTTTTT. This encodes CASSEWGQSGEKLFF. Full variable domain (remainder filled in from reference TRBV2 and TRBJ1-4): EPEVTQTPSHQVTQMGQEVILRCVPISNHLYFYWYRQILGQKVEFLVSFYNNEISEKSEIFDDQFSVERPDGSNFTLKIRSTKLEDSAMYFCASSEWGQSGEKLFFGSGTQLSVL.

V gene TRBV27 combines with J gene TRBJ1-6, with 7 bases that match TRBD1. The CDR3 has 17 amino acids. Per the germline V gene, CDR1 is MNHEY and CDR2 is SMNVEV (reference sequence). The J segment lost 8 bases and the V segment lost 1 base, leaving 11 bases of the junction unmatched. In nucleotides, the CDR3 is TGTGCCAGCAGTTTATGGTTCACGACAGGGTTTGATTCACCCCTCCACTTT. Its protein product is CASSLWFTTGFDSPLHF.

V is TRBV24-1 and J is TRBJ2-2; maybe TRBD1 (6 bases). Trimming cost V 0 bases and J 1 base, with 14 bases left between them. The CDR3 totals 18 residues. Germline values: CDR1 KGHDR, CDR2 SFDVKD. The CDR3 sequence is CATSDLGTQYKNTGELFF. The CDR3 coding sequence is TGTGCCACCAGTGATTTGGGGACACAATATAAGAACACCGGGGAGCTGTTTTTT.

This chain uses TRBV28 with TRBJ2-7, with unresolved D. In germline, CDR1 is MDHEN, CDR2 SYDVKM. Trimming took off 8 bases at V and 2 bases at J, with 13 bases between the two ends. The CDR3 contains 13 residues. DNA of the CDR3: TGTGCCAGCCGTATAGGAACAGCCTACGAGCAGTACTTC. Its protein product is CASRIGTAYEQYF.

This chain joins TRBV4-2 and TRBJ1-2, with unresolved D. Trimming left V 0 bases short and J 1 base short, with 6 bases between. Germline V gene sequence: CDR1 LGHNA, CDR2 YNFKEQ. The CDR3 sequence is 14 residues long. CDR3: CASSQDQINYGYTF. In nucleotides, the CDR3 is TGTGCCAGCAGCCAAGATCAAATTAACTATGGCTACACCTTC.

The chain is built from TRBV4-1 and TRBJ2-2, with 10 positions matching TRBD2. The CDR3 loop spans 17 amino acids. Germline V gene data show CDR1 as MGHRA and CDR2 as YSYEKL. The junction had 12 bases not matched to a gene; V was cut back by 2 bases and J by 9 bases. The CDR3 sequence is CASSQPLTSGVHRELFF. CDR3 nucleotides: TGCGCCAGCAGCCAACCGTTAACTAGCGGGGTCCACCGGGAGCTGTTTTTT.

DNA for the CDR3: TGTGCCAGCAGCTTAGCGGCGGGTCGGCAGCCCCAGCATTTT. As protein: CASSLAAGRQPQHF. This chain connects TRBV11-2 to TRBJ1-5; D call uncertain. The germline V and J ends were trimmed by 1 base and 7 bases, with 11 bases remaining between them. CDR1 is SGHAT and CDR2 is FQNNGV in the germline V gene. The CDR3 contains 14 residues.

The V gene is TRBV15, the J gene TRBJ1-5; tentative D call: TRBD1 (5 bases). The CDR3 runs to 18 residues. CDR1 and CDR2 (germline): LNHNV, YYDKDF (reference sequence). Trimming took off 1 base at V and 0 bases at J, with 16 bases between the two ends. This CDR3 is CATSRVAGDLYSNQPQHF. CDR3 sequence (DNA): TGTGCCACCAGCAGAGTCGCGGGGGACCTCTATAGCAATCAGCCCCAGCATTTT.

This chain connects TRBV10-3 to TRBJ1-5; a weak D match, TRBD1 (5 bases). Trimming stripped 7 bases from V and 1 base from J, with 11 bases between. CDR1 is ENHRY and CDR2 is SYGVKD in the germline V gene. The length of the CDR3 is 14 residues. In DNA form, the CDR3 reads TGTGCCATCAAAGGGGCATCGAGCAATCAGCCCCAGCATTTT. Its translation: CAIKGASSNQPQHF.